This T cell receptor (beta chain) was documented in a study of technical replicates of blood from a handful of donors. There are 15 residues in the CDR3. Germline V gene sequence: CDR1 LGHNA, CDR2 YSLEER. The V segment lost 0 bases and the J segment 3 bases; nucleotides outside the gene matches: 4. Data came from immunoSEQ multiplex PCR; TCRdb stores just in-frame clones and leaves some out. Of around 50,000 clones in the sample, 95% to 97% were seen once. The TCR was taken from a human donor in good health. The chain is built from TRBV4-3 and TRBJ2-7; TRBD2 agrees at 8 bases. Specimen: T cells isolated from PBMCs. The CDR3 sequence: CASSQELAGNYEQYF. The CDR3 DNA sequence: TGCGCCAGCAGCCAAGAATTAGCGGGGAACTACGAGCAGTACTTC.